This entry concerns a single T cell receptor beta chain. Its antigen remains unidentified. Here immunoSEQ multiplex PCR was the method, and the copy in TCRdb shows in-frame clones only, minus some. This sample has about 150,000 clones, with 86% found just once. The CDR3 has 14 residues. Germline CDR1 KGHSH, CDR2 LQKENI. The germline V and J ends were trimmed by 2 bases and 0 bases, with 5 bases remaining between them. These data originate in a study of T cell responses to AZD1222 COVID-19 vaccine. Study results and caveats: Repertoire sampling happened only post peak T cell response. AZD1222 recipients seropositive at baseline numbered only five or six.

This clonotype originated in an adult in good health. The rearrangement joins TRBV18 to TRBJ1-5; D unclear. The specimen comprised peripheral blood, sampled on day 0 of MenACWY control vaccination. The CDR3 coding sequence is TGTGCCAGCTCACCATCGAATAGCAATCAGCCCCAGCATTTT. It specifies CASSPSNSNQPQHF. Variable domain in full (rest from reference TRBV18 and TRBJ1-5): NAGVMQNPRHLVRRRGQEARLRCSPMKGHSHVYWYRQLPEEGLKFMVYLQKENIIDESGMPKERFSAEFPKEGPSILRIQQVVRGDSAAYFCASSPSNSNQPQHFGDGTRLSIL.